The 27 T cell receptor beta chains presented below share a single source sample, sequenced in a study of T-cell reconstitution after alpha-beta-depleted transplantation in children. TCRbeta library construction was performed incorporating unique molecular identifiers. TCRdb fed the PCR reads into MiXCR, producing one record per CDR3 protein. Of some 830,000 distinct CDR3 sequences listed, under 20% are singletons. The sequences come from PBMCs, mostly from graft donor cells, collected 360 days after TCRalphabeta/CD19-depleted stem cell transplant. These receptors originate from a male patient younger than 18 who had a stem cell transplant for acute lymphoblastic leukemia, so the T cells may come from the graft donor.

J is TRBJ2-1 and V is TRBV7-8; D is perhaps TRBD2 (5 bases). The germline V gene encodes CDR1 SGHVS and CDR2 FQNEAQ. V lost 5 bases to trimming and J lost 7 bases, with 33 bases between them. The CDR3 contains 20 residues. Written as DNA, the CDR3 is TGTGCCAGCAGCCCACAATGGGCCGTAGCTCCTCCTGGGGAGTTGAATGAGCAGTTCTTC. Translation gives CASSPQWAVAPPGELNEQFF.

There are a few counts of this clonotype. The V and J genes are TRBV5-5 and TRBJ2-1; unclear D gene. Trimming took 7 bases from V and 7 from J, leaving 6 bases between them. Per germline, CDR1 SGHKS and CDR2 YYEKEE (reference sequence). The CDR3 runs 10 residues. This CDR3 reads CASRDNEQFF. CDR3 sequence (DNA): TGTGCCAGCCGTGATAATGAGCAGTTCTTC. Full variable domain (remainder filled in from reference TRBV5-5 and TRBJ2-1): DAGVTQSPTHLIKTRGQQVTLRCSPISGHKSVSWYQQVLGQGPQFIFQYYEKEERGRGNFPDRFSARQFPNYSSELNVNALLLGDSALYLCASRDNEQFFGPGTRLTVL.

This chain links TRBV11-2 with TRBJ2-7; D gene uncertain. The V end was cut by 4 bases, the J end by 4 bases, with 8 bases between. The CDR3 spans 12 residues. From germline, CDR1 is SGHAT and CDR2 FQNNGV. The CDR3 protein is CASSSLVYEQYF. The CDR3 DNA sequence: TGTGCCAGCAGCTCTTTAGTTTACGAGCAGTACTTC.

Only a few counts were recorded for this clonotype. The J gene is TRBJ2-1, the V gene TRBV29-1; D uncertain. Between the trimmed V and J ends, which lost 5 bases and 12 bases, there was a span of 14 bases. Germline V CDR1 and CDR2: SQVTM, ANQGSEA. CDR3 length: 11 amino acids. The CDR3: CSVRPQLGQFF. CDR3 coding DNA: TGCAGCGTTCGCCCACAGTTAGGGCAGTTCTTC.

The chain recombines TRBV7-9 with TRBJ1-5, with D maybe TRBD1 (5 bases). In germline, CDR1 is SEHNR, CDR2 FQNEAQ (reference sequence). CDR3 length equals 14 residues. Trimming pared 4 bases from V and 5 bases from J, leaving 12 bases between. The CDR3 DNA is TGTGCCAGCAGCTACCGGGACGCGTATCAGCCCCAGCATTTT. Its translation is CASSYRDAYQPQHF.

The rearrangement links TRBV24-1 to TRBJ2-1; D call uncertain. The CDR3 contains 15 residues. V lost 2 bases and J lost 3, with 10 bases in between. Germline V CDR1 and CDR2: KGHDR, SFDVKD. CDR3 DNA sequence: TGTGCCACCAGTGATTGGGGTCCGGACTACAATGAGCAGTTCTTC. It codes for CATSDWGPDYNEQFF.

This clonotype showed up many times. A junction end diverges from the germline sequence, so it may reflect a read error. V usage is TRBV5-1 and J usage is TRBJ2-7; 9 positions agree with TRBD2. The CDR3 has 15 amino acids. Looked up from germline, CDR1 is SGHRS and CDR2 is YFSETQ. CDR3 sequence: CASSGTGTSSRSILF. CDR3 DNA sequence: TGCGCCAGCAGCGGAACCGGGACTAGCTCCCGCTCGATCCTTTTC. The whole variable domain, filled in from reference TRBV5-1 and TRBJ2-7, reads KAGVTQTPRYLIKTRGQQVTLSCSPISGHRSVSWYQQTPGQGLQFLFEYFSETQRNKGNFPGRFSGRQFSNSRSEMNVSTLELGDSALYLCASSGTGTSSRSILFGPGTRLTVT.

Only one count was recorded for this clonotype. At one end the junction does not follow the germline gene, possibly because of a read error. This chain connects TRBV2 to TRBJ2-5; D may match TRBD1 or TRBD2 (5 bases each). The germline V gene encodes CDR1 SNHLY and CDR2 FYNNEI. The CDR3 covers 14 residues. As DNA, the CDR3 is TGTGCCAGCATTGAACGGGACGGTGGAGAGACCCAGTACTTC. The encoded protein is CASIERDGGETQYF.

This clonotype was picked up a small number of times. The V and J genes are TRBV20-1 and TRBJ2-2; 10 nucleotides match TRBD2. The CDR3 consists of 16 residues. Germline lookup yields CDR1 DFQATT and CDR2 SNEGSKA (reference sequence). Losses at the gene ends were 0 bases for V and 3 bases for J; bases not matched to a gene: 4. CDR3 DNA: TGCAGTGCTAGAGATGGGCTAGCGGGAGACACCGGGGAGCTGTTTTTT. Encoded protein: CSARDGLAGDTGELFF.

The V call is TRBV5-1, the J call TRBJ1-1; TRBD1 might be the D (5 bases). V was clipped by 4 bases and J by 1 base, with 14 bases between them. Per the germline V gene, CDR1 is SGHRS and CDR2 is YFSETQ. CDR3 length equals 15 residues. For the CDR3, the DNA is TGCGCCAGCAGCCTAGCTGGGGCGGGGAACACTGAAGCTTTCTTT. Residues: CASSLAGAGNTEAFF. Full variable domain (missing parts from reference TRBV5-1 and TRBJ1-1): KAGVTQTPRYLIKTRGQQVTLSCSPISGHRSVSWYQQTPGQGLQFLFEYFSETQRNKGNFPGRFSGRQFSNSRSEMNVSTLELGDSALYLCASSLAGAGNTEAFFGQGTRLTVV.

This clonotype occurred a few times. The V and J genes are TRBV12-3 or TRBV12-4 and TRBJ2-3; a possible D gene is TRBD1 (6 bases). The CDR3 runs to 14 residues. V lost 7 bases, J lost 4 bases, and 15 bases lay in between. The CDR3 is CASNKGGRADTQYF. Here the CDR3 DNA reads TGTGCCAGCAACAAAGGGGGTCGGGCAGATACGCAGTATTTT.

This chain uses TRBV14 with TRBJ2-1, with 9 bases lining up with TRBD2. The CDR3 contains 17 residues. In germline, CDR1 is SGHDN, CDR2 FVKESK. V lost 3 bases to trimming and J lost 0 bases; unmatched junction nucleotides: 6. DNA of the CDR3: TGTGCCAGCAGCCAGACTAGCGGACACTTCTCCTACAATGAGCAGTTCTTC. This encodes CASSQTSGHFSYNEQFF.

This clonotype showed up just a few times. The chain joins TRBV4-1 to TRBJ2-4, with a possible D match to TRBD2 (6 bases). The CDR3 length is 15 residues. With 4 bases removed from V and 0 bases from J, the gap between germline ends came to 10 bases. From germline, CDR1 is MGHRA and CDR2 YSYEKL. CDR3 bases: TGCGCCAGCAGCCTCTTAGCGGTAGCCAAAAACATTCAGTACTTC. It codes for CASSLLAVAKNIQYF.

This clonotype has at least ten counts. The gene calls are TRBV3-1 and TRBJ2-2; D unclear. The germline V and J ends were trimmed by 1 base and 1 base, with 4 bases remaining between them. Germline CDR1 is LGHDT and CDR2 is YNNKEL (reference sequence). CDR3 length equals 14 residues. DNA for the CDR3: TGTGCCAGCAGCCAAGGGCGGAACACCGGGGAGCTGTTTTTT. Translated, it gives CASSQGRNTGELFF.

The CDR3 nucleotides are TGTGCCAGCAATGACCAGCTGGGCTACGAGCAGTACTTC. Its protein is CASNDQLGYEQYF. The J gene is TRBJ2-7, the V gene TRBV27; no firm D call. The CDR3 spans 13 residues. Between the trimmed V and J ends, which lost 7 bases and 3 bases, there was a span of 13 bases. Germline CDR1 reads MNHEY; CDR2 reads SMNVEV (reference sequence).

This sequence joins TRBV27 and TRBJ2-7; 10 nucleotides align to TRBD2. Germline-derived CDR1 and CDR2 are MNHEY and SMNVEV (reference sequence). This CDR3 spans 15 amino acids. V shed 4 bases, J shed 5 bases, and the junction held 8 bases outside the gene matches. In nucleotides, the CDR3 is TGTGCCAGCAGTTCCGGTAGCGGGAGGTCCCACGAGCAGTACTTC. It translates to CASSSGSGRSHEQYF.

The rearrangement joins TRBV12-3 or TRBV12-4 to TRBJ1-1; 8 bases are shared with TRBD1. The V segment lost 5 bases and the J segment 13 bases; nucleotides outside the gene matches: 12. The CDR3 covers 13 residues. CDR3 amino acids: CASSQSRTGMVFF. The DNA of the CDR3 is TGTGCCAGCAGTCAATCTCGGACAGGGATGGTTTTCTTT.

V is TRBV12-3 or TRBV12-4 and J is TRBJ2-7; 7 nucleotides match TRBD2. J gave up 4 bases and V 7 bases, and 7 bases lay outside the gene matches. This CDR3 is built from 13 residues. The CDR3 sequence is CASTGGAPYEQYF. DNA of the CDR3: TGTGCCAGCACGGGGGGTGCCCCATACGAGCAGTACTTC.

The CDR3 region has the DNA TGCGCCAGCAGCTTGGTGAGCGGGGTCGGAGAGCAGTACTTC. It codes for CASSLVSGVGEQYF. V gene TRBV5-1 combines with J gene TRBJ2-7, with TRBD2 matching 7 bases. Germline CDR1 is SGHRS and CDR2 is YFSETQ. The ends lost 0 bases at V and 7 bases at J; junction bases unmatched: 7. The CDR3 consists of 14 residues.

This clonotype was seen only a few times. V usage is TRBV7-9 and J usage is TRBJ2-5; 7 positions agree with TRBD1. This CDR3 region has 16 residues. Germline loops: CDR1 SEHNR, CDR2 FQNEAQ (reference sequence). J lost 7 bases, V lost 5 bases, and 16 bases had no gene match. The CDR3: CASSPTGTVGYGTQYF. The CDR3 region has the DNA TGTGCCAGCAGCCCAACCGGGACAGTAGGCTACGGGACCCAGTACTTC.

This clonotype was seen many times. Here the CDR3 reads CAISLGGGLNEQFF. For the CDR3, the DNA is TGTGCCATCAGCCTCGGGGGAGGCCTCAATGAGCAGTTCTTC. V gene TRBV10-3 combines with J gene TRBJ2-1, with D perhaps TRBD2 (6 bases). The CDR3 consists of 14 residues. Looked up from germline, CDR1 is ENHRY and CDR2 is SYGVKD. The V gene lost 6 bases and the J gene lost 6 bases, with 15 bases spanning the gap.

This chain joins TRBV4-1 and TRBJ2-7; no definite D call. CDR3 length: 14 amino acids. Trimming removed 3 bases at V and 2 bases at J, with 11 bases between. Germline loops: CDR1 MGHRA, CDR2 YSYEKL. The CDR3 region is CASSHLLDAYEQYF. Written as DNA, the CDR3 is TGCGCCAGCAGCCACTTACTCGACGCCTACGAGCAGTACTTC.

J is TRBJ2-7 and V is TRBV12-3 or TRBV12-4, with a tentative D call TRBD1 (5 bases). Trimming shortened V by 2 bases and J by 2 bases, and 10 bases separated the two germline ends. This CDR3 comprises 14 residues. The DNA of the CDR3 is TGTGCCAGCAGTTTACTACAGGCTGCCTACGAGCAGTACTTC. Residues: CASSLLQAAYEQYF.

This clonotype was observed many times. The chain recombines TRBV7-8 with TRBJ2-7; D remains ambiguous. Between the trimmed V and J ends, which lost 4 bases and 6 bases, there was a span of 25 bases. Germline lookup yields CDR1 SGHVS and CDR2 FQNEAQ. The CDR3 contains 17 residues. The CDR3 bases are TGTGCCAGCAGCTCTTTCCATATTAGCAGTCTTAATATCGAGCAGTACTTC. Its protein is CASSSFHISSLNIEQYF. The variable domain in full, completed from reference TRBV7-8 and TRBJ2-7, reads GAGVSQSPRYKVAKRGQDVALRCDPISGHVSLFWYQQALGQGPEFLTYFQNEAQLDKSGLPSDRFFAERPEGSVSTLKIQRTQQEDSAVYLCASSSFHISSLNIEQYFGPGTRLTVT.

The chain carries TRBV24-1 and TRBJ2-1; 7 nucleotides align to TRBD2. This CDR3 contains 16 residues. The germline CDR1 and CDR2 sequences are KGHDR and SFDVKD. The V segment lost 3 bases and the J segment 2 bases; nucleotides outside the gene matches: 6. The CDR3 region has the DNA TGTGCCACCAGTGATCTAGAGGCGGGAGCCTACAATGAGCAGTTCTTC. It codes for CATSDLEAGAYNEQFF.

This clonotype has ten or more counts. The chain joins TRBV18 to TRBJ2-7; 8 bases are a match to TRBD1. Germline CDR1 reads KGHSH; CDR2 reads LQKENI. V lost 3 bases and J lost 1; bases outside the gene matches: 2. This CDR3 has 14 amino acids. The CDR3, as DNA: TGTGCCAGCTCACCGGGACAGGAATCCTACGAGCAGTACTTC. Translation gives CASSPGQESYEQYF.

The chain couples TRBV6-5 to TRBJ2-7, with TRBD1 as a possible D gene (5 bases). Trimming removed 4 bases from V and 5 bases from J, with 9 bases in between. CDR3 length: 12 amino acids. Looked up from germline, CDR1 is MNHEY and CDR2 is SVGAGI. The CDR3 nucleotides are TGTGCCAGCAGTTTCAGGGCCGACGAGCAGTACTTC. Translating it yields CASSFRADEQYF.